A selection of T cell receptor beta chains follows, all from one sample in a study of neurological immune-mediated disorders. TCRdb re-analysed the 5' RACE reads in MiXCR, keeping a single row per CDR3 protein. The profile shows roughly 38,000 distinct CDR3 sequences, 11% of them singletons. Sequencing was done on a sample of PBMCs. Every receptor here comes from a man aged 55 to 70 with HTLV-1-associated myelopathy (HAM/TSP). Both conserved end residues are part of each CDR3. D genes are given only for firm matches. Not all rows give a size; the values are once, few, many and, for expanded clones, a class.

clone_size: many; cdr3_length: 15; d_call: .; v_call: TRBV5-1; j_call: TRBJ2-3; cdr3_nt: TGCGCCAGCAGCCCCAACAATGGGGTTGCAGATACGCAGTATTTT; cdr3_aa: CASSPNNGVADTQYF
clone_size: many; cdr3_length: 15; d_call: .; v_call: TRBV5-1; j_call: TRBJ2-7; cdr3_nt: TGCGCCAGCAGTATTAGAGGTAGCGGTACCTACGAGCAGTACTTC; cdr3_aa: CASSIRGSGTYEQYF
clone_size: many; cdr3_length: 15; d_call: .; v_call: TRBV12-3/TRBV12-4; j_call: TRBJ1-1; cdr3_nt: TGTGCCAGCAACGTTGGCGGAAACATGAACACTGAAGCTTTCTTT; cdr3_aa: CASNVGGNMNTEAFF
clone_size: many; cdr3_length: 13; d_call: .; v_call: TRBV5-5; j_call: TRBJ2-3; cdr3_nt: TGTGCCAGCAGCTTGGTAGGGGCGAATACGCAGTATTTT; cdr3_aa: CASSLVGANTQYF
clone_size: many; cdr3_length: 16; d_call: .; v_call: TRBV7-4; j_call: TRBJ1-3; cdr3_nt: TGTGCCAGCAGCCTAGCTACCCAATTGACGGGAAACACCATATATTTT; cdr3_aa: CASSLATQLTGNTIYF
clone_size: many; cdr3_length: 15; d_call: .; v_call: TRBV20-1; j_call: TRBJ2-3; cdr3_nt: TGCAGTGCCACGGGACTGAAGACTAGCACAGATACGCAGTATTTT; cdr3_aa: CSATGLKTSTDTQYF
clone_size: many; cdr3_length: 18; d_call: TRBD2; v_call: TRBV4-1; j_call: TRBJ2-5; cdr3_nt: TGCGCCAGCAGCCAAACCCTAACGACTAGCGGGAGTGGAGAGACCCAGTACTTC; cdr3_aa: CASSQTLTTSGSGETQYF
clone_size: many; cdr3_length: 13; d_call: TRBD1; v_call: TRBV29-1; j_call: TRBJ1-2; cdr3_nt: TGCAGCGTTTACGGACAGGGAAGATATGGCTACACCTTC; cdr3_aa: CSVYGQGRYGYTF
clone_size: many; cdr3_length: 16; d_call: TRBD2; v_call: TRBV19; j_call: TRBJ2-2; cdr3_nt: TGTGCCAGTAGCATCGTCGGCGGGAGTGTCACCGGGGAGCTGTTTTTT; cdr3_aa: CASSIVGGSVTGELFF
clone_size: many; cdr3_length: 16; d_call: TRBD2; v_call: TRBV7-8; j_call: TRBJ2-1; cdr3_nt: TGTGCCAGCAGCCCCGAAAGCGGGAGATCGTACAATGAGCAGTTCTTC; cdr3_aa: CASSPESGRSYNEQFF
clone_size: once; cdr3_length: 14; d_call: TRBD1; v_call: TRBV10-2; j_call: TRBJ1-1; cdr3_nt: TGCTCCAGCACCGGACAGGGGGCAAACACTGAAGCTTTCTTT; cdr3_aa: CSSTGQGANTEAFF
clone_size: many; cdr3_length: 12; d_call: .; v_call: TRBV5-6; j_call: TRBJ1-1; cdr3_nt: TGTGCCAGCAGCTTGTCTTCTACTGAAGCTTTCTTT; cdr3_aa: CASSLSSTEAFF
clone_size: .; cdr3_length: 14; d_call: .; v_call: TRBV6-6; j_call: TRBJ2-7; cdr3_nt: TGTGCCAGCAGTGTAAGTAAAAGGAGTTACGAGCAGTACTTC; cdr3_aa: CASSVSKRSYEQYF
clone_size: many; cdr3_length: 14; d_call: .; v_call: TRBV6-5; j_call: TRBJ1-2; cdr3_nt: TGTGCCAGCAGTTCCGACCGGGCCCCCTATGGCTACACCTTC; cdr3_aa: CASSSDRAPYGYTF
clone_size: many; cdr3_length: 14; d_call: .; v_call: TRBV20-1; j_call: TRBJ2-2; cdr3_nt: TGCAGTGCTAGAGATGGAGCGAACACCGGGGAGCTGTTTTTT; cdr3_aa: CSARDGANTGELFF
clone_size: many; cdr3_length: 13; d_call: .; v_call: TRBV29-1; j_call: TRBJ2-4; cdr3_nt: TGCAGCGTTGAGGGACCTTTGAGAGACATTCAGTACTTC; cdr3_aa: CSVEGPLRDIQYF
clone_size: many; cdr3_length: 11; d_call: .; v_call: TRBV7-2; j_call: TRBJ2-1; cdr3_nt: TGTGCCAGCGACCCCTACAATGAGCAGTTCTTC; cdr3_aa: CASDPYNEQFF
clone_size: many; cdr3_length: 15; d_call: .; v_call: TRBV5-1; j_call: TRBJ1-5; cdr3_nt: TGCGCCAGCAGCTTTGAAGGGGAGACGGGTCAGCCCCAGCATTTT; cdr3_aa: CASSFEGETGQPQHF
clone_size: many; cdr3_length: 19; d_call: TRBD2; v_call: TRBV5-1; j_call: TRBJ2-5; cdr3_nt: TGCGCCAGCAGCTTGGCCAGAGGGCCTAGCGGAGTTACCGAAGAGACCCAGTACTTC; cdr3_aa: CASSLARGPSGVTEETQYF
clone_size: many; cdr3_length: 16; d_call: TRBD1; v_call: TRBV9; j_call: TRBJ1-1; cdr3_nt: TGTGCCAGCAGCGTAGGGCCTGGGACAGATAACACTGAAGCTTTCTTT; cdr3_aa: CASSVGPGTDNTEAFF
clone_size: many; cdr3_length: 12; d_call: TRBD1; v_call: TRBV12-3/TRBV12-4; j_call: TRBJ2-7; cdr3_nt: TGTGCCAGCAGTCTGACAGGGGACGAGCAGTACTTC; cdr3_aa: CASSLTGDEQYF
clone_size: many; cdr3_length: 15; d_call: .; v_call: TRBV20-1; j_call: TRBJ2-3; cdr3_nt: TGCAGTGCTGTCGAGGGTACGGGAGAGACAGATACGCAGTATTTT; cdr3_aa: CSAVEGTGETDTQYF
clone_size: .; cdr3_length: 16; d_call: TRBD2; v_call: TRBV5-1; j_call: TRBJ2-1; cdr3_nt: TGCGCCAGCAGCATTCAAGCGGGAGTAATGGACAATGAGCAGTTCTTC; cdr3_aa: CASSIQAGVMDNEQFF
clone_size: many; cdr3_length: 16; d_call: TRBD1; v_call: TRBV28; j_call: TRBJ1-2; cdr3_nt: TGTGCCAGCAGTCCCTGGGACAGGGGGCAAAGCTATGGCTACACCTTC; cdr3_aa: CASSPWDRGQSYGYTF